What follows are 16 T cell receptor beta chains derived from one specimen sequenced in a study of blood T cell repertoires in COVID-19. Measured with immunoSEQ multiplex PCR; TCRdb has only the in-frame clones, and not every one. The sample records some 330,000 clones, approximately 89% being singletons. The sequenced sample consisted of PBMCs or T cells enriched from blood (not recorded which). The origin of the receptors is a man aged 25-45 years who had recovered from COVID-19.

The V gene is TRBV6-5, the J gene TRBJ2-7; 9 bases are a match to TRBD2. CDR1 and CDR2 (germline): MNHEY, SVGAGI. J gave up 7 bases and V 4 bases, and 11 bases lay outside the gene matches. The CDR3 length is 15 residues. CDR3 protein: CASSSPAGGGEEQYF. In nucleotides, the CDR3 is TGTGCCAGCAGTTCCCCAGCGGGGGGCGGGGAAGAGCAGTACTTC.

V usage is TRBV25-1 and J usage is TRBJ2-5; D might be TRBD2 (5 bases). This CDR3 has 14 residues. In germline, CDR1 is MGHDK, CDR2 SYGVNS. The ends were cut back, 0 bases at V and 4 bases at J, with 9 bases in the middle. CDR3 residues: CASSEYGRGETQYF. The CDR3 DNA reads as TGTGCCAGCAGTGAATATGGCCGGGGAGAGACCCAGTACTTC.

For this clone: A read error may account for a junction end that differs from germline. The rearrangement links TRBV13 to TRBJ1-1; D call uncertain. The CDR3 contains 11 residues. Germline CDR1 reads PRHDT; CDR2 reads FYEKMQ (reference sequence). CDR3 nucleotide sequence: TGTGTCAGCAGGCTGAGGACTGAAGCTTTCTTT. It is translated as CVSRLRTEAFF.

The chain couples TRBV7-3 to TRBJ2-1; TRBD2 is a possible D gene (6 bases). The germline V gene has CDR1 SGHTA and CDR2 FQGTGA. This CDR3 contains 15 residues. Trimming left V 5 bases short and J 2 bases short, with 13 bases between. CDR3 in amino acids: CASSPKEGPYNEQFF. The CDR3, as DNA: TGTGCCAGCAGCCCAAAGGAGGGTCCCTACAATGAGCAGTTCTTC.

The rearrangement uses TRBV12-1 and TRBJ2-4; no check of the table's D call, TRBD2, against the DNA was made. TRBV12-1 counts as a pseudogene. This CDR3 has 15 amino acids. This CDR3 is CAYLGEGKAKNIQYF. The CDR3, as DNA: TGTGCCTATCTAGGGGAGGGCAAAGCCAAAAACATTCAGTACTTC.

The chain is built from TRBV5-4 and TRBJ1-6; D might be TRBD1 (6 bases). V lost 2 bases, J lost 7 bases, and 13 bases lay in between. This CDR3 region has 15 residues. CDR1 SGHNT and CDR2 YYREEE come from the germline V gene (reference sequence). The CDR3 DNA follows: TGTGCCAGCAGCTTTCAGGGGCTGCGGAATTCACCCCTCCACTTT. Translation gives CASSFQGLRNSPLHF.

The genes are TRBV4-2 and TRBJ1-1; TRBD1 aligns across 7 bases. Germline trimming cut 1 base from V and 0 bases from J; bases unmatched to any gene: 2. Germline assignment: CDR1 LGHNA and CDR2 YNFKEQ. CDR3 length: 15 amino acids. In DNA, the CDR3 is TGTGCCAGCAGCCAAGGACAGGGTATGAACACTGAAGCTTTCTTT. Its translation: CASSQGQGMNTEAFF.

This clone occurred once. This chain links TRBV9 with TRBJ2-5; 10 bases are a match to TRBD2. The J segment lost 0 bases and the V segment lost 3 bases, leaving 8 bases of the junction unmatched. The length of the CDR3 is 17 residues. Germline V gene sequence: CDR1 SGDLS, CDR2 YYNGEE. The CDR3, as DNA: TGTGCCAGCAGCGCTACTAGCGGGGCTCAGTACCAAGAGACCCAGTACTTC. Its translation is CASSATSGAQYQETQYF.

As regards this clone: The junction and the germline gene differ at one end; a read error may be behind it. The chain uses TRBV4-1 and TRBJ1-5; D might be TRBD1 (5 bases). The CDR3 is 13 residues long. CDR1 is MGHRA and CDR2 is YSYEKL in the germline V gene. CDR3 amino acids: CASSQGGGGPMYF. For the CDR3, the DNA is TGCGCCAGCAGCCAAGGCGGGGGAGGTCCAATGTATTTT.

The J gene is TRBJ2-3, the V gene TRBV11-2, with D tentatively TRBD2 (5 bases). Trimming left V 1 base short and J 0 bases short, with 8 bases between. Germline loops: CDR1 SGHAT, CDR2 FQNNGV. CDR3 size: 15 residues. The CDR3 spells CASSLGRTSTDTQYF. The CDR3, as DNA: TGTGCCAGCAGCTTAGGGCGGACTAGCACAGATACGCAGTATTTT.

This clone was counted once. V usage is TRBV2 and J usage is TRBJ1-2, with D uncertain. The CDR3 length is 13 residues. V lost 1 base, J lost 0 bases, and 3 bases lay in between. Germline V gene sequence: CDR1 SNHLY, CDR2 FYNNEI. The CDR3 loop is CASSEGPNYGYTF. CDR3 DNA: TGTGCCAGCAGTGAAGGGCCTAACTATGGCTACACCTTC.

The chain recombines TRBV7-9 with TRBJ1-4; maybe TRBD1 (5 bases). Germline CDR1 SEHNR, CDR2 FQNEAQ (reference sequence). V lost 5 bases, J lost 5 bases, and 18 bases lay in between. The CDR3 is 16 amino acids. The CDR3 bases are TGTGCCAGCAGCATTTTGGGCCCTGGGGGGAATGAAAAACTGTTTTTT. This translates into CASSILGPGGNEKLFF.

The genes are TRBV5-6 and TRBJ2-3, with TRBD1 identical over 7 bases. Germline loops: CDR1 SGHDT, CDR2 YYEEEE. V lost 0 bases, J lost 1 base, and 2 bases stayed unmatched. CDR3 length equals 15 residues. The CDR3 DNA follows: TGTGCCAGCAGCTTGGGTGGACAGGGCACAGATACGCAGTATTTT. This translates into CASSLGGQGTDTQYF.

Here the CDR3 DNA reads TGTGCCAGCAGCCAAGTGTCGACCACAGGCCCCCTACGTGGGCAGTACTTC. Translated, it gives CASSQVSTTGPLRGQYF. This chain uses TRBV3-1 (or the pseudogene TRBV3-2) with TRBJ2-7; weak D call: TRBD1 (5 bases). The V and J ends lost 1 base and 9 bases respectively, with 25 bases between them. Germline V lookup: CDR1 LGHDT, CDR2 YNNKEL (reference sequence). There are 17 residues in the CDR3.

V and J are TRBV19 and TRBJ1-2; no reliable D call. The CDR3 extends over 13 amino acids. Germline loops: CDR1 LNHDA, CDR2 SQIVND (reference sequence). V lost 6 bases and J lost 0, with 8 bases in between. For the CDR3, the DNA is TGTGCCAGTAGCCTGACAACTAACTATGGCTACACCTTC. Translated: CASSLTTNYGYTF.

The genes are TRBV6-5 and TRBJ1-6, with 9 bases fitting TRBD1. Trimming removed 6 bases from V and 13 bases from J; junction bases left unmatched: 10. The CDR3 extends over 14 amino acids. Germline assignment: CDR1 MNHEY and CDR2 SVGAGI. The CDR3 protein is CASRRGQGRGPLHF. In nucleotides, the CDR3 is TGTGCCAGCAGGCGCGGACAGGGGCGGGGGCCCCTCCACTTT.